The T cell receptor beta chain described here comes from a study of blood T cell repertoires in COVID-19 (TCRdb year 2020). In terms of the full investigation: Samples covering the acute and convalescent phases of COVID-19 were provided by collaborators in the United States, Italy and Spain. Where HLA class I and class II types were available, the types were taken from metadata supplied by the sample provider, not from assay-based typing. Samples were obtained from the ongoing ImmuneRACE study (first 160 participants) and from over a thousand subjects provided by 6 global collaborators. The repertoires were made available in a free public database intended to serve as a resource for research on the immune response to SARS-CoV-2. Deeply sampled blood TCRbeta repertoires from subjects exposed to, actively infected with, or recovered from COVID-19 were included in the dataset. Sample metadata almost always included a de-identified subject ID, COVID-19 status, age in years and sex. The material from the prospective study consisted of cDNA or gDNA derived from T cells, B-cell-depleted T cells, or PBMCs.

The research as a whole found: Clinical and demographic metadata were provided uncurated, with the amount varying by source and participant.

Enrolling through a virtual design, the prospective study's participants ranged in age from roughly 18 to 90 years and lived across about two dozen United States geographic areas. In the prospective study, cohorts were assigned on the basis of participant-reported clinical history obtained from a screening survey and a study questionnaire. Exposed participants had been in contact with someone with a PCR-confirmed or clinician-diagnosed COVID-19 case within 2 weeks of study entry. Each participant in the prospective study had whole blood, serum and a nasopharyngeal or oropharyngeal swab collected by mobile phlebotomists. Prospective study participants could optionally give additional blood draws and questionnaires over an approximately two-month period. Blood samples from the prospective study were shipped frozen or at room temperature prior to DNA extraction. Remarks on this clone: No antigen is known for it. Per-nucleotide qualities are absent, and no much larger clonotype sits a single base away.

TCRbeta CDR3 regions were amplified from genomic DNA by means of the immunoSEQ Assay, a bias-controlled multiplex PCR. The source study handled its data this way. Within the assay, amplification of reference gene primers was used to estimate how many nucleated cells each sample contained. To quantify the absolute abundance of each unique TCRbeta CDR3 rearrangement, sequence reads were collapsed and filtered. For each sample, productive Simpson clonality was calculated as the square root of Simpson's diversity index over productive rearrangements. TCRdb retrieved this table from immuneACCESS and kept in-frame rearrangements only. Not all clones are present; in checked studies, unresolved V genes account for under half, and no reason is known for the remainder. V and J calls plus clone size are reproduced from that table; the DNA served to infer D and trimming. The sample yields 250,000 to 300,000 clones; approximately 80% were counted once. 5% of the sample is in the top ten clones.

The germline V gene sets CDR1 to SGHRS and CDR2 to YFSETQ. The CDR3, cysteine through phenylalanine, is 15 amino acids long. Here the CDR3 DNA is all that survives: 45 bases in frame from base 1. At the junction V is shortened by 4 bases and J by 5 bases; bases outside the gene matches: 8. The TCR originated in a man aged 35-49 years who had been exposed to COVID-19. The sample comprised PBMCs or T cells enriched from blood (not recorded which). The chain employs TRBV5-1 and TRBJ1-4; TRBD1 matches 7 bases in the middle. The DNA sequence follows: TGCGCCAGCAGCACCCACGGGACAGACAATGAAAAACTGTTTTTT. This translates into CASSTHGTDNEKLFF. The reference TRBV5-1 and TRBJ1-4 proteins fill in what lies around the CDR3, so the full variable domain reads KAGVTQTPRYLIKTRGQQVTLSCSPISGHRSVSWYQQTPGQGLQFLFEYFSETQRNKGNFPGRFSGRQFSNSRSEMNVSTLELGDSALYLCASSTHGTDNEKLFFGSGTQLSVL.